A single sample is the source of the 32 T cell receptor beta chains below, sequenced in a study of siplizumab effects on memory and regulatory T cells. The protocol was immunoSEQ multiplex PCR, while the TCRdb copy is restricted to in-frame clones and leaves out a portion. The table has roughly 120,000 clones, approximately 94% seen once. The material sequenced was non-Treg CD4+ T cells sorted from blood. The source of these receptors is a human donor in good health.

V usage is TRBV6-1 and J usage is TRBJ2-2; tentative D call: TRBD1 (7 bases). Germline V gives CDR1 MNHNS, CDR2 SASEGT. V gave up 4 bases and J gave up 4 bases, with 19 bases separating them. This CDR3 contains 17 residues. CDR3 protein: CASSVLSGGAGTGELFF. CDR3 coding DNA: TGTGCCAGCAGTGTCCTCTCAGGGGGAGCGGGCACCGGGGAGCTGTTTTTT.

This chain connects TRBV5-1 to TRBJ2-1; the match to TRBD2 covers 7 bases. The germline V gene has CDR1 SGHRS and CDR2 YFSETQ. The J segment lost 0 bases and the V segment lost 6 bases, leaving 6 bases of the junction unmatched. The CDR3 runs to 15 residues. The CDR3 loop reads CASKPAGTSYNEQFF. For the CDR3, the DNA is TGCGCCAGCAAGCCAGCGGGGACCTCCTACAATGAGCAGTTCTTC.

The V and J genes are TRBV9 and TRBJ1-2, with D tentatively TRBD1 (6 bases). V gave up 3 bases and J gave up 5 bases, with 14 bases separating them. Germline assignment: CDR1 SGDLS and CDR2 YYNGEE. The CDR3 runs to 14 residues. CDR3 sequence (DNA): TGTGCCAGCAGCGGGCTAACAGGGCCATATGGCTACACCTTC. Its translation is CASSGLTGPYGYTF.

The genes are TRBV5-1 and TRBJ2-1; D unresolved. V lost 5 bases to trimming and J lost 8 bases, with 8 bases between them. CDR3 size: 11 residues. CDR1 is SGHRS, CDR2 YFSETQ, per germline. CDR3 region: CASSEIDEQFF. The CDR3 nucleotides read TGCGCCAGCAGTGAGATCGATGAGCAGTTCTTC.

This clone was picked up a small number of times. The chain recombines TRBV11-2 with TRBJ2-5; D is ambiguous. Per the germline V gene, CDR1 is SGHAT and CDR2 is FQNNGV. V was shortened by 5 bases and J by 5 bases, with 6 bases between the two germline ends. This CDR3 comprises 11 residues. CDR3 nucleotides: TGTGCCAGCAGCCTTTTGGAGACCCAGTACTTC. This gives the protein CASSLLETQYF. The variable domain in full, with the rest retrieved from reference TRBV11-2 and TRBJ2-5, is EAGVAQSPRYKIIEKRQSVAFWCNPISGHATLYWYQQILGQGPKLLIQFQNNGVVDDSQLPKDRFSAERLKGVDSTLKIQPAKLEDSAVYLCASSLLETQYFGPGTRLLVL.

V usage is TRBV27 and J usage is TRBJ1-1; 10 bases are a match to TRBD1. Germline V gene lookup returns CDR1 MNHEY and CDR2 SMNVEV (reference sequence). Unmatched junction bases numbered 9, after V lost 5 bases and J lost 3 bases. This CDR3 spans 16 amino acids. DNA of the CDR3: TGTGCCAGCAGTCCGGGGACAGGGGTTAGGCACACTGAAGCTTTCTTT. It is translated as CASSPGTGVRHTEAFF.

The chain joins TRBV6-1 to TRBJ2-2; a possible D gene is TRBD2 (5 bases). This CDR3 has 13 amino acids. Trimming cost V 6 bases and J 4 bases, with 9 bases left between them. CDR1 is MNHNS and CDR2 is SASEGT in the germline V gene. The DNA for the CDR3 is TGTGCCAGCAGCCGGACTTTCACCGGGGAGCTGTTTTTT. This translates into CASSRTFTGELFF.

The chain combines TRBV18 with TRBJ2-5, with D possibly being TRBD1 (6 bases). Germline assignment: CDR1 KGHSH and CDR2 LQKENI. V lost 0 bases and J 4 bases, leaving 12 bases between the germline ends. The CDR3 contains 15 residues. The chain's CDR3 is CASSPPQGFGETQYF. The CDR3 nucleotides read TGTGCCAGCTCACCACCTCAGGGGTTTGGAGAGACCCAGTACTTC.

V and J are TRBV7-6 and TRBJ1-4; D may be TRBD1 (6 bases). The germline V and J ends were trimmed by 5 bases and 5 bases, with 12 bases remaining between them. The CDR3 contains 14 residues. Germline loops: CDR1 SGHVS, CDR2 FNYEAQ. CDR3 sequence reads: CASSLRTDNEKLFF. CDR3 sequence (DNA): TGTGCCAGCAGCCTCCGGACAGACAATGAAAAACTGTTTTTT.

The chain combines TRBV5-4 with TRBJ2-1; TRBD1 matches at 7 bases. This CDR3 has 15 residues. CDR1 is SGHNT and CDR2 is YYREEE in the germline V gene (reference sequence). The V and J ends lost 6 bases and 0 bases, in that order; junction bases with no gene match: 6. CDR3 bases: TGTGCCAGCACCCTCGCAGGGGGCTCCTACAATGAGCAGTTCTTC. It is translated as CASTLAGGSYNEQFF. Drawing the rest from reference TRBV5-4 and TRBJ2-1, the complete variable domain is ETGVTQSPTHLIKTRGQQVTLRCSSQSGHNTVSWYQQALGQGPQFIFQYYREEENGRGNFPPRFSGLQFPNYSSELNVNALELDDSALYLCASTLAGGSYNEQFFGPGTRLTVL.

The rearrangement uses TRBV2 and TRBJ1-1; D is unclear. The germline gives CDR1 SNHLY, CDR2 FYNNEI. V was trimmed by 3 bases and J by 0 bases, leaving 11 bases between them. The CDR3 is made up of 15 amino acids. CDR3 nucleotides: TGTGCCAGCAGTGATATGGCAGCTATGAACACTGAAGCTTTCTTT. Translating gives CASSDMAAMNTEAFF.

V gene TRBV6-6 combines with J gene TRBJ2-5; either TRBD1 or TRBD2 may supply D (6 bases each). Germline lookup yields CDR1 MNHNY and CDR2 SVGAGI (reference sequence). V shed 8 bases and J shed 4 bases, with 14 bases lying between them. The CDR3 length is 13 residues. The CDR3 coding sequence is TGTGCCAGCCGAGAGGGGGGAACAGAGACCCAGTACTTC. The encoded protein is CASREGGTETQYF.

The chain is built from TRBV5-4 and TRBJ2-7; TRBD1 matches at 7 bases. The germline gives CDR1 SGHNT, CDR2 YYREEE (reference sequence). This CDR3 comprises 14 residues. V lost 3 bases and J lost 3; bases outside the gene matches: 6. This chain's CDR3 is CASSSGQAVYEQYF. The DNA of the CDR3 is TGTGCCAGCAGCTCTGGACAGGCAGTCTACGAGCAGTACTTC.

This sequence joins TRBV5-1 and TRBJ1-1, with 8 positions matching TRBD1. Germline lookup yields CDR1 SGHRS and CDR2 YFSETQ. The J segment lost 0 bases and the V segment lost 2 bases, leaving 9 bases of the junction unmatched. CDR3 length: 17 residues. Here the CDR3 reads CASSFDRGDPLNTEAFF. The DNA of the CDR3 is TGCGCCAGCAGCTTTGACAGGGGCGACCCCTTGAACACTGAAGCTTTCTTT. Drawing the rest from reference TRBV5-1 and TRBJ1-1, the complete variable domain is KAGVTQTPRYLIKTRGQQVTLSCSPISGHRSVSWYQQTPGQGLQFLFEYFSETQRNKGNFPGRFSGRQFSNSRSEMNVSTLELGDSALYLCASSFDRGDPLNTEAFFGQGTRLTVV.

The sample holds one count of this clone. The chain uses TRBV2 and TRBJ2-2; D gene uncertain. Germline CDR1 SNHLY, CDR2 FYNNEI. V lost 6 bases to trimming and J lost 4 bases, with 6 bases between them. The length of the CDR3 is 12 residues. Here the CDR3 reads CASRAATGELFF. As DNA, the CDR3 is TGTGCCAGCAGAGCAGCCACCGGGGAGCTGTTTTTT.

The chain links TRBV15 to TRBJ2-2; possibly TRBD2 for D (7 bases). The V and J ends lost 8 bases and 3 bases respectively, with 16 bases between them. Germline CDR1 LNHNV, CDR2 YYDKDF (reference sequence). The CDR3 extends over 15 amino acids. CDR3 sequence (DNA): TGTGCCACCGGCCCGAGGGGGGGAGACACCGGGGAGCTGTTTTTT. It translates to CATGPRGGDTGELFF.

V and J are TRBV5-4 and TRBJ1-1; D ambiguous. V lost 0 bases, J lost 2 bases, and 20 bases lay in between. Germline V gives CDR1 SGHNT, CDR2 YYREEE (reference sequence). The CDR3 sequence is 18 residues long. The CDR3, as DNA: TGTGCCAGCAGCTTGGCCTTAAAAGGCGGTTGGTCCAACACTGAAGCTTTCTTT. As protein: CASSLALKGGWSNTEAFF.

The rearrangement uses TRBV19 and TRBJ2-3; D is undetermined. V was trimmed by 10 bases and J by 0 bases, leaving 11 bases between them. The CDR3 covers 13 residues. In germline, CDR1 is LNHDA, CDR2 SQIVND (reference sequence). CDR3 protein: CATRPMSTDTQYF. CDR3 nucleotides: TGTGCCACCCGGCCCATGAGCACAGATACGCAGTATTTT. Using reference TRBV19 and TRBJ2-3 for the parts outside the CDR3, the full variable domain is DGGITQSPKYLFRKEGQNVTLSCEQNLNHDAMYWYRQDPGQGLRLIYYSQIVNDFQKGDIAEGYSVSREKKESFPLTVTSAQKNPTAFYLCATRPMSTDTQYFGPGTRLTVL.

The chain couples TRBV9 to TRBJ2-1, with D possibly being TRBD2 (6 bases). Germline-derived CDR1 and CDR2 are SGDLS and YYNGEE. Trimming stripped 0 bases from V and 3 bases from J, with 10 bases between. The CDR3 sequence is 15 residues long. The CDR3, as DNA: TGTGCCAGCAGCGTAGGGTTAGCGGACTACAATGAGCAGTTCTTC. This sequence encodes CASSVGLADYNEQFF.

The V and J genes are TRBV11-2 and TRBJ2-1; perhaps TRBD1 as D (5 bases). Deletions cut 0 bases from V and 6 bases from J, with 12 bases between. The CDR3 is made up of 15 amino acids. Germline CDR1 SGHAT, CDR2 FQNNGV. In nucleotides, the CDR3 is TGTGCCAGCAGCTTAGATCTTGCAGGGTTCAATGAGCAGTTCTTC. The encoded protein is CASSLDLAGFNEQFF.

This chain links TRBV9 with TRBJ1-2, with a possible D match to TRBD1 (6 bases). The V end was cut by 2 bases, the J end by 4 bases, with 12 bases between. The CDR3 contains 14 residues. Germline V gives CDR1 SGDLS, CDR2 YYNGEE. The CDR3 DNA follows: TGTGCCAGCAGCGTCGGGACAACGGGCTATGGCTACACCTTC. It specifies CASSVGTTGYGYTF.

The rearrangement uses TRBV30 and TRBJ2-1; D is undetermined. The CDR3 contains 13 residues. Trimming took 2 bases from V and 7 from J, leaving 12 bases between them. Germline-derived CDR1 and CDR2 are GTSNPN and SVGIG (reference sequence). The CDR3 DNA sequence: TGTGCCTGGAGTATACAACGACGTAATGAGCAGTTCTTC. Encoded protein: CAWSIQRRNEQFF.

The CDR3 is CASRYTTGTRIGGSPLHF. The CDR3 DNA follows: TGTGCCAGCAGGTATACCACCGGGACACGGATAGGAGGTTCACCCCTCCACTTT. The chain has TRBV2 and TRBJ1-6; a possible D gene is TRBD1 (6 bases). V was clipped by 6 bases and J by 9 bases, with 27 bases between them. Per the germline V gene, CDR1 is SNHLY and CDR2 is FYNNEI. This CDR3 region has 18 residues.

This clone was found once. V gene TRBV5-1 combines with J gene TRBJ1-4; 11 bases map to TRBD1. Germline V CDR1 and CDR2: SGHRS, YFSETQ. The CDR3 consists of 16 residues. The V gene end was trimmed by 3 bases and the J gene end by 3 bases; junction bases not matched to a gene: 4. DNA of the CDR3: TGCGCCAGCAGCTCCGGGACAGGGGGACCTAATGAAAAACTGTTTTTT. This codes for CASSSGTGGPNEKLFF.

The CDR3 loop is CASTWDYEQYF. The CDR3 DNA reads as TGTGCCAGCACATGGGACTACGAGCAGTACTTC. The chain carries TRBV6-1 and TRBJ2-7; no reliable D call. Trimming shortened V by 7 bases and J by 3 bases, and 7 bases separated the two germline ends. Germline CDR1 and CDR2: MNHNS and SASEGT. The CDR3 is 11 residues long.

This chain uses TRBV7-8 with TRBJ2-6; D may be TRBD1 (6 bases). The V end lost 6 bases, the J end lost 2 bases, and 11 bases lay between the germline ends. The CDR3 consists of 15 residues. Germline V gene data show CDR1 as SGHVS and CDR2 as FQNEAQ. DNA for the CDR3: TGTGCCAGCAGACCCGGGACAACTGGGGCCAACGTCCTGACTTTC. Protein product: CASRPGTTGANVLTF.

The chain joins TRBV4-1 to TRBJ1-2; D remains unclear. The CDR3 sequence is 15 residues long. CDR1 and CDR2 from the germline V gene are MGHRA and YSYEKL. V was pared by 0 bases and J by 4 bases, with 12 bases between. CDR3 amino acids: CASSQDSPSIYGYTF. As DNA, the CDR3 is TGCGCCAGCAGCCAAGATTCACCATCTATCTATGGCTACACCTTC.

As DNA, the CDR3 is TGTGCCAGCATTACCTGGAATGGCAATCAGCCCCAGCATTTT. As protein: CASITWNGNQPQHF. This chain connects TRBV28 to TRBJ1-5; D not certain. V was clipped by 7 bases and J by 2 bases, with 12 bases between them. The CDR3 extends over 14 amino acids. Looked up from germline, CDR1 is MDHEN and CDR2 is SYDVKM.

In this sample, this clone turned up once. The chain links TRBV11-2 to TRBJ2-7; 15 bases line up with TRBD2. Unmatched junction bases numbered 9, after V lost 4 bases and J lost 2 bases. Looked up from germline, CDR1 is SGHAT and CDR2 is FQNNGV. The CDR3 totals 18 residues. The CDR3 protein is CASSYPGLAGGKAYEQYF. The CDR3 DNA sequence: TGTGCCAGCAGCTACCCCGGACTAGCGGGAGGGAAAGCCTACGAGCAGTACTTC.

In its sample, this clone was seen once. The V gene is TRBV5-6, the J gene TRBJ1-2, with D maybe TRBD1 (6 bases). This CDR3 spans 16 amino acids. Germline V gene sequence: CDR1 SGHDT, CDR2 YYEEEE. Trimming took off 4 bases at V and 6 bases at J, with 22 bases between the two ends. CDR3 DNA: TGTGCCAGCAGCCCACAATTGGGGGGGCGACGTGATGGCTACACCTTC. This sequence encodes CASSPQLGGRRDGYTF. Looking up the rest from reference TRBV5-6 and TRBJ1-2 gives the full variable domain: DAGVTQSPTHLIKTRGQQVTLRCSPKSGHDTVSWYQQALGQGPQFIFQYYEEEERQRGNFPDRFSGHQFPNYSSELNVNALLLGDSALYLCASSPQLGGRRDGYTFGSGTRLTVV.

The chain is built from TRBV11-2 and TRBJ2-7, with 8 bases fitting TRBD2. The CDR3 is 14 residues long. V gave up 6 bases and J gave up 9 bases; unmatched junction bases: 13. Germline loops: CDR1 SGHAT, CDR2 FQNNGV. CDR3 in DNA: TGTGCCAGCAGACCACCCGGGACTAGGTCTGTGCAGTACTTC. Protein sequence: CASRPPGTRSVQYF.

This chain uses TRBV12-5 with TRBJ2-6, with a weak D call TRBD1 (5 bases). The CDR3 runs 19 residues. Germline V gene lookup returns CDR1 LGHNT and CDR2 FRNRAP. V dropped 2 bases and J dropped 0 bases, with 17 bases sitting between them. The CDR3 protein is CASGLPSVGQYSGANVLTF. The CDR3 DNA reads as TGTGCTAGTGGTTTGCCCTCCGTCGGACAATACTCTGGGGCCAACGTCCTGACTTTC.